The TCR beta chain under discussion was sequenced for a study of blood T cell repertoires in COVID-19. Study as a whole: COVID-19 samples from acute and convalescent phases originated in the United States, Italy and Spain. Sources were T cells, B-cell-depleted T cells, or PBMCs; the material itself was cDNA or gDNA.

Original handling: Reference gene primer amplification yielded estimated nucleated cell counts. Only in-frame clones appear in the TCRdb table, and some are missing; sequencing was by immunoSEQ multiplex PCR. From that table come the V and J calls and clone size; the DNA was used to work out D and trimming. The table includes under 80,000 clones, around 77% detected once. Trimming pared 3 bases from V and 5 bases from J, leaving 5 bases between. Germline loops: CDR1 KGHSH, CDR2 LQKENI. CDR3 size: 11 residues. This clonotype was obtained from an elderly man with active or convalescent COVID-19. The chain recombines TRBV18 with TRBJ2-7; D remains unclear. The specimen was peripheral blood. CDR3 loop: CASSPADEQYF. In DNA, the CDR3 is TGTGCCAGCTCACCGGCGGACGAGCAGTACTTC.